Listed below are T cell receptor beta chains from one sample, sequenced in a study of Ad26.COV2.S vaccination and SARS-CoV-2 variants. Libraries were prepared by immunoSEQ multiplex PCR; TCRdb keeps only in-frame clonotypes and omits some of them. The sample contains about 470,000 clones, about 90% of which appear only once. The source was peripheral blood, collected in a trial of Ad26.COV2.S vaccine versus placebo. The receptors originated from a person between 18 and 59 years old who received the Ad26.COV2.S COVID-19 vaccine or a placebo. CDR3s include the opening cysteine and the closing phenylalanine or tryptophan. The order of the fields is V gene, D gene, J gene, clone size, CDR3 protein, CDR3 DNA. D genes are given only for firm matches. Clone size is shown for a subset of rows, as once, few, many or a class of expanded clone.

TRBV10-3	.	TRBJ2-2	once	CAISGPAGELFF	TGTGCCATCAGTGGGCCCGCCGGGGAGCTGTTTTTT
TRBV5-1	.	TRBJ1-4	.	CASRLRGLNEKLFF	TGCGCCAGCCGTCTCAGGGGCCTTAATGAAAAACTGTTTTTT
TRBV5-8	.	TRBJ1-4	.	CASSLARSSNEKLFF	TGTGCCAGCAGCTTGGCCAGGAGCTCTAATGAAAAACTGTTTTTT
TRBV7-6	.	TRBJ2-2	once	CASSSREWTGELFF	TGTGCCAGCAGTAGCAGGGAGTGGACCGGGGAGCTGTTTTTT
TRBV7-2	.	TRBJ1-6	few	CASSAPGLRNSPLHF	TGTGCCAGCAGCGCCCCAGGGTTGCGTAATTCACCCCTCCACTTT
TRBV7-7	TRBD2	TRBJ2-5	.	CASSLVPSGVQETQYF	TGTGCTAGCAGCTTAGTGCCTAGCGGTGTCCAAGAGACCCAGTACTTC
TRBV11-3	.	TRBJ2-1	.	CASSSGGVVGHEQFF	TGTGCCAGCAGCTCTGGCGGGGTGGTTGGTCATGAGCAGTTCTTC
TRBV30	.	TRBJ1-1	.	CAWSSPGVNTEAFF	TGTGCCTGGAGTTCTCCAGGGGTAAACACTGAAGCTTTCTTT
TRBV11-2	.	TRBJ2-1	.	CASSLGSGFEQFF	TGTGCCAGCAGCTTAGGATCCGGATTTGAGCAGTTCTTC
TRBV27	TRBD2	TRBJ2-7	.	CASSFEASGSSEQYF	TGTGCCAGCAGTTTTGAGGCTAGCGGGAGCTCCGAGCAGTACTTC
TRBV11-2	.	TRBJ2-1	.	CASSPRRGLRSYNEQFF	TGTGCCAGCAGCCCGCGGAGGGGCCTACGCTCCTACAATGAGCAGTTCTTC
TRBV19	.	TRBJ1-1	.	CASSILEGAGGTEAFF	TGTGCCAGTAGTATTTTGGAAGGGGCTGGGGGCACTGAAGCTTTCTTT
TRBV13	TRBD2	TRBJ2-1	once	CASSLTSGYNEQFF	TGTGCCAGCAGCTTGACTAGCGGATACAATGAGCAGTTCTTC
TRBV11-2	TRBD2	TRBJ2-1	.	CASGSLAGVNEQFF	TGTGCCAGCGGATCACTAGCGGGAGTCAATGAGCAGTTCTTC
TRBV2	.	TRBJ2-5	once	CASRGETQYF	TGTGCCAGCAGGGGGGAGACCCAGTACTTC
TRBV29-1	.	TRBJ2-7	.	CSFRESSYEQYF	TGCAGTTTCCGGGAAAGTTCCTACGAGCAGTACTTC
TRBV19	.	TRBJ2-3	.	CASSIWGGNTDTQYF	TGTGCCAGTAGTATATGGGGCGGGAACACAGATACGCAGTATTTT
TRBV9	TRBD2	TRBJ2-3	.	CASSVAGGPPVF	TGTGCCAGCAGCGTAGCGGGAGGGCCCCCCGTTTTT
TRBV6-1	.	TRBJ1-1	.	CASSEAMAGPEAFF	TGTGCCAGCAGTGAAGCTATGGCTGGCCCTGAAGCTTTCTTT
TRBV7-2	.	TRBJ2-7	.	CASSFNKAVSYEQYF	TGTGCCAGCAGCTTCAACAAAGCGGTCTCCTACGAGCAGTACTTC
TRBV5-1	.	TRBJ1-4	.	CASSATGPPGEKLFF	TGCGCCAGCAGCGCGACGGGACCGCCGGGGGAAAAACTGTTTTTT
TRBV28	TRBD1	TRBJ1-5	few	CASTPYWGQGYQPQHF	TGTGCCAGCACCCCCTATTGGGGACAGGGCTATCAGCCCCAGCATTTT
TRBV5-1	.	TRBJ2-2	.	CASSLEPGATGELFF	TGCGCCAGCAGCTTGGAACCGGGGGCAACCGGGGAGCTGTTTTTT
TRBV21-1	.	TRBJ2-6	.	CASTFSQDREPSGANVLTF	TGTGCCAGCACGTTTAGTCAGGACAGGGAGCCGAGTGGGGCCAACGTCCTGACTTTC
TRBV6-1	TRBD2	TRBJ2-2	.	CASSEVRLAGDTGELFF	TGTGCCAGCAGTGAAGTAAGACTAGCGGGAGACACCGGGGAGCTGTTTTTT
TRBV27	.	TRBJ1-6	.	CASSLSNGYNSPLHF	TGTGCCAGCAGTTTATCGAATGGATATAATTCACCCCTCCACTTT
TRBV5-4	.	TRBJ2-5	.	CASSPGQIQETQYF	TGTGCCAGCAGCCCTGGACAGATACAAGAGACCCAGTACTTC
TRBV19	.	TRBJ2-7	.	CASSIITGSYEQYF	TGTGCCAGTAGTATCATCACAGGATCCTACGAGCAGTACTTC
TRBV18	TRBD1	TRBJ1-2	.	CASSQLQGDDYGYTF	TGTGCCAGCTCGCAATTACAGGGGGATGACTATGGCTACACCTTC
TRBV6-2/TRBV6-3	.	TRBJ1-2	.	CASSYSNYGYTF	TGTGCCAGCAGTTACTCGAATTATGGCTACACCTTC
TRBV9	.	TRBJ2-7	.	CASSAELQGRAHEQYF	TGTGCCAGCAGCGCCGAATTACAGGGACGCGCTCACGAGCAGTACTTC
TRBV9	TRBD1	TRBJ1-4	.	CASSPTGKEEKLFF	TGTGCCAGCAGCCCGACAGGGAAGGAAGAAAAACTGTTTTTT
TRBV7-9	TRBD1	TRBJ2-3	.	CASLGQGWTDTQYF	TGTGCCAGCTTGGGACAGGGGTGGACAGATACGCAGTATTTT
TRBV29-1	.	TRBJ1-2	once	CSVDGWSGDYGYTF	TGCAGCGTCGACGGTTGGTCAGGGGACTATGGCTACACCTTC
TRBV19	.	TRBJ2-5	.	CASSIDPGTDETQYF	TGTGCCAGTAGTATAGATCCCGGGACGGATGAGACCCAGTACTTC
TRBV24-1	.	TRBJ1-2	once	CATSGQGYGYTF	TGTGCCACCAGTGGTCAAGGCTATGGCTACACCTTC
TRBV19	.	TRBJ2-3	.	CASSTVSGVGADTQYF	TGTGCCAGTAGTACCGTTAGCGGAGTAGGAGCAGATACGCAGTATTTT
TRBV20-1	.	TRBJ2-3	.	CSWTSTDTQYF	TGCAGTTGGACTAGCACAGATACGCAGTATTTT
TRBV13	.	TRBJ2-1	.	CASSPGHRVHEQFF	TGTGCCAGCAGCCCAGGCCATAGGGTCCATGAGCAGTTCTTC
TRBV9	TRBD2	TRBJ2-5	.	CASSVGALAVQETQYF	TGTGCCAGCAGCGTAGGGGCGCTAGCGGTCCAAGAGACCCAGTACTTC
TRBV15	.	TRBJ2-1	.	CATTPPGRISYNEQFF	TGTGCCACCACCCCGCCTGGGCGGATTTCCTACAATGAGCAGTTCTTC
TRBV19	TRBD2	TRBJ2-1	.	CASSKREGMNEQFF	TGTGCCAGTAGTAAGCGGGAGGGCATGAATGAGCAGTTCTTC
TRBV7-2	TRBD2	TRBJ2-7	few	CASSLGRLAGSVEQYF	TGTGCCAGCAGCTTAGGCCGGCTAGCGGGCTCGGTAGAGCAGTACTTC
TRBV19	TRBD2	TRBJ2-1	.	CASRASGSKNEQFF	TGTGCCAGTCGGGCTAGCGGGAGCAAGAATGAGCAGTTCTTC
TRBV14	TRBD1	TRBJ2-7	.	CASSQRTGIPLSEQYF	TGTGCCAGCAGCCAACGGACAGGGATCCCCCTCTCCGAGCAGTACTTC
TRBV5-8	TRBD2	TRBJ2-3	.	CASSLGTSGHTDTQYF	TGTGCCAGCAGCTTGGGGACTAGCGGTCACACAGATACGCAGTATTTT
TRBV12-3/TRBV12-4	.	TRBJ2-1	.	CASSGQYNEQFF	TGTGCCAGCAGTGGCCAATACAATGAGCAGTTCTTC
TRBV7-3	TRBD2	TRBJ2-1	.	CASSSTSGPYNEQFF	TGTGCCAGCAGTTCGACTAGCGGCCCCTACAATGAGCAGTTCTTC
TRBV5-1	TRBD1	TRBJ2-1	.	CASSYDRGFFYNEQFF	TGCGCCAGCAGTTACGACAGGGGCTTCTTCTACAATGAGCAGTTCTTC
TRBV5-6	.	TRBJ2-3	.	CASIVGTDRFTDTQYF	TGTGCCAGCATAGTGGGGACTGACAGGTTTACAGATACGCAGTATTTT
TRBV4-2	TRBD2	TRBJ2-5	.	CASSQDRGGLAGGIQETQYF	TGTGCCAGCAGCCAAGATCGGGGCGGACTAGCGGGAGGAATCCAAGAGACCCAGTACTTC
TRBV28	TRBD2	TRBJ2-7	.	CASSLYFGTTYEQYF	TGTGCCAGCAGTTTATATTTCGGGACTACCTACGAGCAGTACTTC
TRBV29-1	TRBD1	TRBJ2-7	.	CSVEGPTGEDEQYF	TGCAGCGTTGAGGGCCCGACAGGGGAGGACGAGCAGTACTTC
TRBV9	TRBD2	TRBJ2-5	.	CASSVDGLGRETQYF	TGTGCCAGCAGCGTCGACGGACTAGGCCGGGAGACCCAGTACTTC
TRBV3-1/TRBV3-2	.	TRBJ1-3	.	CASSRGQSHIDSGNTIYF	TGTGCCAGCAGCCGGGGACAAAGCCATATCGACTCTGGAAACACCATATATTTT
TRBV5-1	.	TRBJ2-2	.	CASSLAGTNGGGELFF	TGCGCCAGCAGCTTGGCCGGGACGAATGGCGGCGGGGAGCTGTTTTTT
TRBV5-1	.	TRBJ2-7	.	CASSSASYEQYF	TGCGCCAGCAGCTCTGCCTCCTACGAGCAGTACTTC